The next 2 T cell receptor beta chains were all read from a single sample in a study of blood T cell repertoires in COVID-19. Only in-frame clones appear in the TCRdb table, and some are missing; sequencing was by immunoSEQ multiplex PCR. Of tens of thousands of clones in the sample, 70% to 90% are singletons; the top ten hold 1.6%. What was sequenced was peripheral blood. The source of these receptors is a man aged 55 to 70 with acute or convalescent COVID-19.

This rearrangement joins TRBV10-3 to TRBJ2-1, with D possibly matching TRBD2 (7 bases). CDR1 and CDR2 (germline): ENHRY, SYGVKD. With 3 bases removed from V and 3 bases from J, the gap between germline ends came to 15 bases. This CDR3 has 16 residues. The CDR3 spells CAISDSGGPDYNEQFF. CDR3 DNA sequence: TGTGCCATCAGTGATTCGGGGGGCCCAGACTACAATGAGCAGTTCTTC.

This sequence joins TRBV10-3 and TRBJ1-2; 7 nucleotides align to TRBD1. This CDR3 is built from 15 residues. The germline gives CDR1 ENHRY, CDR2 SYGVKD. V shed 4 bases, J shed 2 bases, and the junction held 7 bases outside the gene matches. CDR3 loop: CAISASGGPNYGYTF. CDR3 nucleotide sequence: TGTGCCATCAGTGCTTCAGGGGGTCCCAACTATGGCTACACCTTC.